The clone carrying this T cell receptor beta chain was counted a few times. This record belongs to a study of identical twins. TCRdb used MiXCR to reprocess the 5' RACE reads, holding one entry per CDR3 protein. Of roughly 230,000 distinct CDR3 sequences in the sample, around 8% were seen once. From germline, CDR1 is LGHNA and CDR2 YNFKEQ. The CDR3 runs 13 residues. The trim removed 2 bases at V and 4 bases at J, leaving 1 base unmatched. The sample was also reused in another study, on yellow fever vaccine responses in identical twins.

The clonotype was recovered from a woman between 18 and 29 years old in good health. Sequencing was performed on CD8+ T cells sorted from blood. The rearrangement links TRBV4-2 to TRBJ2-7; 8 nucleotides agree with TRBD2. The CDR3 region is CASSQSGSYEQYF. CDR3 bases: TGTGCCAGCAGCCAAAGCGGGAGTTACGAGCAGTACTTC.